Sequencing of this T cell receptor beta chain was carried out in a study of blood T cells in healthy people across ages. CDR1 SQVTM and CDR2 ANQGSEA come from the germline V gene. The V segment lost 4 bases and the J segment 3 bases; nucleotides outside the gene matches: 6. This CDR3 is built from 14 residues. Next came a second PCR, run for about 7 to 12 cycles, which used a sample-barcoded 5' primer along with a J-beta primer mix. One entry per CDR3 protein, called by TCRdb with MiXCR from the 5' RACE reads. The sample includes around 800,000 distinct CDR3 sequences, 60% to 80% of them seen just once.

The sample taken for sequencing was blood. The receptor's source is a man under 40 in good health. V is TRBV29-1 and J is TRBJ1-2; 9 bases line up with TRBD1. The CDR3 spells CSVVAGQGHYGYTF. DNA for the CDR3: TGCAGCGTTGTTGCGGGACAGGGACACTATGGCTACACCTTC.